This T cell receptor beta chain was profiled in a study of T cell responses to AZD1222 COVID-19 vaccine. Some clones are missing from TCRdb's copy, which holds only in-frame ones; the method was immunoSEQ multiplex PCR. The sample includes about 130,000 clones, approximately 89% seen only once; the top ten take about 5.6%. After removal of 4 bases from V and 0 bases from J, the junction contained 9 bases not matched to a gene. This CDR3 has 18 amino acids. Germline loops: CDR1 LGHNA, CDR2 YNFKEQ. The V and J genes are TRBV4-2 and TRBJ2-1; 10 bases map to TRBD2. The receptor was derived from an adult in good health. Sequencing was performed on peripheral blood, taken on day 0 of AZD1222 vaccination. The CDR3 coding sequence is TGTGCCAGCAGCCGGGGACTAGCGTATATCAGCTCCTACAATGAGCAGTTCTTC. Protein: CASSRGLAYISSYNEQFF.